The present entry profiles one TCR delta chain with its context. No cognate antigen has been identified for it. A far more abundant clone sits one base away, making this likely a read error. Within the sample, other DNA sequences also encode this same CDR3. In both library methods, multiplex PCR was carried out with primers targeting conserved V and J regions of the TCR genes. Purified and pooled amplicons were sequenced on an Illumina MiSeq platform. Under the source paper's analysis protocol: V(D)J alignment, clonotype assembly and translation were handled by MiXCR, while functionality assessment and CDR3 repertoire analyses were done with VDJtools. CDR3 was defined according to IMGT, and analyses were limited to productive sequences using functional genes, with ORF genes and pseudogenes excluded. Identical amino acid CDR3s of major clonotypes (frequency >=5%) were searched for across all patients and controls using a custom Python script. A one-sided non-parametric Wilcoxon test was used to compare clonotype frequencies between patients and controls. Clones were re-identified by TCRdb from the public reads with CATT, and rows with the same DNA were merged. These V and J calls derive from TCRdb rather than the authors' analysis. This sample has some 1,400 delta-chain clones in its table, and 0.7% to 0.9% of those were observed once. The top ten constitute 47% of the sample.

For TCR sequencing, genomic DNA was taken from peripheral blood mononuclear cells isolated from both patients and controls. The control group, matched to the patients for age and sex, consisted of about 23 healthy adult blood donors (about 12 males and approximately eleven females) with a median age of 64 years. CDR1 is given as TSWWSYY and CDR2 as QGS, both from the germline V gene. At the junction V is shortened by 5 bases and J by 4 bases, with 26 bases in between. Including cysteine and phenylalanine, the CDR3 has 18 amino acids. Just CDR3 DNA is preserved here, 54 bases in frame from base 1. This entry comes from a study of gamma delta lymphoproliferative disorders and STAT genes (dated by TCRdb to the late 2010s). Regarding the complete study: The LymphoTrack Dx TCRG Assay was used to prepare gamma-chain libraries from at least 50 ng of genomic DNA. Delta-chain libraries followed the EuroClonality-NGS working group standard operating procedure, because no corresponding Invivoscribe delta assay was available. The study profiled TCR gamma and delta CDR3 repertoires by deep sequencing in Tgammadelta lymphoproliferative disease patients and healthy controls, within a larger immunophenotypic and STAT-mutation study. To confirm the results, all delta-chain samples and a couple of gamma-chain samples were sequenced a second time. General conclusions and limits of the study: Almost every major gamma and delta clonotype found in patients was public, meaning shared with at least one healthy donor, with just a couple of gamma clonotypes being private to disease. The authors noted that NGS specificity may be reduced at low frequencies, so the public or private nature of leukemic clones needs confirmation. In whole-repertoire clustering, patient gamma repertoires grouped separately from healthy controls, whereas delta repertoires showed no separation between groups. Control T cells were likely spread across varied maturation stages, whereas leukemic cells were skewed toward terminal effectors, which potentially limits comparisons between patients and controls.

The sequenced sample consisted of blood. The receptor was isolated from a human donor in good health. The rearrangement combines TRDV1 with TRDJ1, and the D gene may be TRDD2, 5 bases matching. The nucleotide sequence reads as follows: TGTGCTCTTGGGTTAAAACCTTCTGGTACGCACAGTGGCGATAAACTCATCTTT. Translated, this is CALGLKPSGTHSGDKLIF.